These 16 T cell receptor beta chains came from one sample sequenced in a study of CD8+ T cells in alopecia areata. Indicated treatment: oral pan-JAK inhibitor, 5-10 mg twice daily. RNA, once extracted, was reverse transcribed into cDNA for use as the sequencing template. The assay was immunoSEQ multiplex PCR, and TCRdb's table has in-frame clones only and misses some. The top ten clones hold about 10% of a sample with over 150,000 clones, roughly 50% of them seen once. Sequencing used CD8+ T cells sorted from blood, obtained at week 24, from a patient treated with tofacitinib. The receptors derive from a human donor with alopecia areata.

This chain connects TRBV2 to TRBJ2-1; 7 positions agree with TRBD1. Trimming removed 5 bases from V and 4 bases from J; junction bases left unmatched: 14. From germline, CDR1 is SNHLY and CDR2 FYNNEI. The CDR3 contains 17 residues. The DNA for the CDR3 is TGTGCCAGCAGTTGGGGACAGCAAGGGCGATATTACAATGAGCAGTTCTTC. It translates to CASSWGQQGRYYNEQFF.

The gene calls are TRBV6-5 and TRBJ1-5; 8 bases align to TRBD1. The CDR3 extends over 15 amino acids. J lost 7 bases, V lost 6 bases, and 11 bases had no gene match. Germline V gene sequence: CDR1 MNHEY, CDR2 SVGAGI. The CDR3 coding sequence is TGTGCCAGCAGCCCCGGGACAGGCGGACAACAGCCCCAGCATTTT. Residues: CASSPGTGGQQPQHF.

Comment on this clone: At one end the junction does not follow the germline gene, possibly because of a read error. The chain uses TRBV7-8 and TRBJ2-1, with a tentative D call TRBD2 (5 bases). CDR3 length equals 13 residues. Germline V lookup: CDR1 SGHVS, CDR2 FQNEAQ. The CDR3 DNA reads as TGCGCTAGCAGCCAAGGATGGGCCAATGAGCAGTTCTTC. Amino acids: CASSQGWANEQFF. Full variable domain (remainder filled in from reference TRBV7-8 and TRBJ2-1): GAGVSQSPRYKVAKRGQDVALRCDPISGHVSLFWYQQALGQGPEFLTYFQNEAQLDKSGLPSDRFFAERPEGSVSTLKIQRTQQEDSAVYLCASSQGWANEQFFGPGTRLTVL.

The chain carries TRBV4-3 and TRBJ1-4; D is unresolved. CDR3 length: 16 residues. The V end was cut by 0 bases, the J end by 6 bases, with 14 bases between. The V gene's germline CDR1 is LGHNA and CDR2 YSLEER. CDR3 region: CASSQDLEGIDEKLFF. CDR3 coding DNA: TGCGCCAGCAGCCAAGATTTAGAGGGTATTGATGAAAAACTGTTTTTT.

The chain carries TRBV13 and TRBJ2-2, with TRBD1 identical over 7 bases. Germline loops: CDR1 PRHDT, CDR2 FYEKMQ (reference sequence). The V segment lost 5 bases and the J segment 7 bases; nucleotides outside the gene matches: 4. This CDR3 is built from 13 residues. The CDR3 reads CASSQGDGGELFF. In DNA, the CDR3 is TGTGCCAGCAGCCAGGGGGACGGCGGGGAGCTGTTTTTT.

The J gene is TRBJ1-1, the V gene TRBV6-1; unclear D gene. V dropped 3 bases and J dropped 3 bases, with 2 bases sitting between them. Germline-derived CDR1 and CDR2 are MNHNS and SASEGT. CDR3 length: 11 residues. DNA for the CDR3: TGTGCCAGCAGTGACTACACTGAAGCTTTCTTT. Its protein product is CASSDYTEAFF.

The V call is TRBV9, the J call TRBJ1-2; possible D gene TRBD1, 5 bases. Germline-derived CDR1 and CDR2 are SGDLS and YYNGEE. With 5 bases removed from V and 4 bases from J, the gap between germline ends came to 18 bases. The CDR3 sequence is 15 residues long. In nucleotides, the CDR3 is TGTGCCAGCAGTAACTCGGGTGGCCAGGGCTATGGCTACACCTTC. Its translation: CASSNSGGQGYGYTF.

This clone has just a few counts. The CDR3 DNA follows: TGCGCCAGCAGCTTAGGGGCGTCCGGTGAAGCTTTCTTT. This codes for CASSLGASGEAFF. The chain has TRBV5-1 and TRBJ1-1; D may be TRBD1 (5 bases). The CDR3 is 13 amino acids. Per germline, CDR1 SGHRS and CDR2 YFSETQ. The germline V and J ends were trimmed by 2 bases and 7 bases, with 12 bases remaining between them.

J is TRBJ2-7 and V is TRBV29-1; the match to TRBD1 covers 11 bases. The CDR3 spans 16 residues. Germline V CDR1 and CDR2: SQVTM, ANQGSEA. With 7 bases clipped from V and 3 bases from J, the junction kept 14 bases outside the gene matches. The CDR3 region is CSAGEVRDRGFYEQYF. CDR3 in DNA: TGCAGCGCTGGGGAGGTTCGGGACAGGGGGTTCTACGAGCAGTACTTC.

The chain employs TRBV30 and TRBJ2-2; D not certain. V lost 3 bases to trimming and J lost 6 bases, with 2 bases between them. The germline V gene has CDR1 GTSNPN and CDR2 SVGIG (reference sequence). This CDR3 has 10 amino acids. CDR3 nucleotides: TGTGCCTGGAGATCCGGGGAGCTGTTTTTT. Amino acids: CAWRSGELFF.

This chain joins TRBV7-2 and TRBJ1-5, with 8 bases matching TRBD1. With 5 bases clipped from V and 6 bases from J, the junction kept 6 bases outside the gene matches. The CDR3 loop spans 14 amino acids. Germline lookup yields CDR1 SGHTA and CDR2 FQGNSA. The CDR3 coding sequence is TGTGCCAGCAGCGACGGACAGGGACCTCAGCCCCAGCATTTT. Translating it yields CASSDGQGPQPQHF. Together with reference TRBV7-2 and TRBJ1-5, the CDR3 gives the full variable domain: GAGVSQSPSNKVTEKGKDVELRCDPISGHTALYWYRQSLGQGLEFLIYFQGNSAPDKSGLPSDRFSAERTGGSVSTLTIQRTQQEDSAVYLCASSDGQGPQPQHFGDGTRLSIL.

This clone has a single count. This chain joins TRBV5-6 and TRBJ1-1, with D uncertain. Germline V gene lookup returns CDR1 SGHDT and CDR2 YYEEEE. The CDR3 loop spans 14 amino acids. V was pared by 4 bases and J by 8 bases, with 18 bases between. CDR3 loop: CASSQVGGFSEAFF. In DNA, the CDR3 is TGTGCCAGCAGCCAGGTAGGCGGTTTTTCCGAAGCTTTCTTT.

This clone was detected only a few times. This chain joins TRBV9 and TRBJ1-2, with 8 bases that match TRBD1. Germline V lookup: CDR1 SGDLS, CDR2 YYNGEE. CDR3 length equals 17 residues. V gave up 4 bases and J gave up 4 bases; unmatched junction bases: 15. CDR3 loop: CASSPRRQGIPGYGYTF. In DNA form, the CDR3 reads TGTGCCAGCAGCCCTCGACGACAGGGGATCCCCGGCTATGGCTACACCTTC.

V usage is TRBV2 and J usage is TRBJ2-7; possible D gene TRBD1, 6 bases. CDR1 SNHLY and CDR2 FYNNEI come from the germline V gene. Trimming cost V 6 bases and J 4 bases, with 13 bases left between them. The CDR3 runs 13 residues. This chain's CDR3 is CASSRTAGYEQYF. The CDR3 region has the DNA TGTGCCAGCAGCCGGACAGCCGGATACGAGCAGTACTTC.

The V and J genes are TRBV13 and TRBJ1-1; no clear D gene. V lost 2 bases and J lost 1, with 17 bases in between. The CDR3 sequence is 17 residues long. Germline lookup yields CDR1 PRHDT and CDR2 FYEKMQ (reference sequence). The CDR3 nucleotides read TGTGCCAGCAGCTTAAATTCAGCAGGATCGTCGAACACTGAAGCTTTCTTT. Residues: CASSLNSAGSSNTEAFF.

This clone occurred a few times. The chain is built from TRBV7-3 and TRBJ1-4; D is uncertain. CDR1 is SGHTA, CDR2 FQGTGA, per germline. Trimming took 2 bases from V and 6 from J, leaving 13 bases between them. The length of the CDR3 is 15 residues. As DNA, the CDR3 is TGTGCCAGCAGCTTATTTGGGGAGGGATATGAAAAACTGTTTTTT. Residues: CASSLFGEGYEKLFF.